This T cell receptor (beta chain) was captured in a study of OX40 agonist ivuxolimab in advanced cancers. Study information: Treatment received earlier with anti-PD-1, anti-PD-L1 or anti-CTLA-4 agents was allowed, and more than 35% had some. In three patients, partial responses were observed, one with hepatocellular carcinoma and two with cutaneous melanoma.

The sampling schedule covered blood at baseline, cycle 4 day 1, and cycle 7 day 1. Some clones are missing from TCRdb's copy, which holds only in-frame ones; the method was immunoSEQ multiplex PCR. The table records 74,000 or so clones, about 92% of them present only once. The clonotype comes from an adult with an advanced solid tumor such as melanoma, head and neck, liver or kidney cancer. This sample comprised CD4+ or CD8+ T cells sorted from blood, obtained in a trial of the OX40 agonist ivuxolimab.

The CDR3 DNA is TGTGCCAGCAGCCCGACAACCGGGAGAGCTAATGAAAAACTGTTTTTT. The encoded protein is CASSPTTGRANEKLFF. V usage is TRBV4-2 and J usage is TRBJ1-4; unclear D gene. Trimming left V 4 bases short and J 3 bases short, with 15 bases between. Germline V gives CDR1 LGHNA, CDR2 YNFKEQ. The CDR3 covers 16 residues.